The sequence of this T cell receptor (beta chain) was determined in a study of cytomegalovirus exposure and HLA in healthy donors. Study conclusions and caveats: The study labeled more than 150 TCR beta chains cytomegalovirus-associated. The productive fraction for most TCR beta V segments was about 90% or about 30% in an earlier analysis. In a later analysis, across HLA loci, associated TCR counts were highest for DRB1, lowest for HLA-C.

The PCR had 60 Vbeta and 13 Jbeta primers. Sequenced by immunoSEQ multiplex PCR; TCRdb stores in-frame clones only, minus some. The sample gives roughly 130,000 clones, 74% of which show up once; roughly 4.5% is in the top ten. A word on this clone: The antigen is undetermined.

The CDR3 extends over 13 amino acids. The V gene lost 4 bases and the J gene lost 7 bases, with 12 bases spanning the gap. From germline, CDR1 is SGHAT and CDR2 FQDESV (reference sequence). Input material: PBMCs. The chain carries TRBV11-1 and TRBJ2-3; D is perhaps TRBD2 (5 bases). The sequence derives from a man aged 18 to 29 in good health and CMV-seropositive. CDR3 residues: CASSSGLPNTQYF. Here the CDR3 DNA reads TGTGCCAGCAGCTCCGGACTCCCAAATACGCAGTATTTT.